This TCR beta chain was recovered during a study of cytomegalovirus exposure and HLA in healthy donors. Germline CDR1 reads SEHNR; CDR2 reads FQNEAQ (reference sequence). The CDR3 length is 12 residues. Trimming left V 5 bases short and J 4 bases short, with 9 bases between. 60 Vbeta and 13 Jbeta primers were used in PCR. The method was immunoSEQ multiplex PCR; TCRdb's version includes in-frame clones alone and lacks a portion of them. The sample contains about 210,000 clones, around 86% of which appear only once. This clone was seen only once. Antigen: not known. Overall study findings and caveats: Indistinguishable V segments such as TRBV6-2 and TRBV6-3 were excluded. CMV antigen specificity was confirmed in vitro for three CMV-associated chains. Presence/absence comparisons presumed near-even sequencing depth among donors.

J is TRBJ2-7 and V is TRBV7-9, with D uncertain. Sequencing used PBMCs. The sequence derives from a woman in her fifties or sixties in good health and CMV-seropositive. The CDR3 DNA follows: TGTGCCAGCAGCGCGCGAGGTTACGAGCAGTACTTC. Translated: CASSARGYEQYF.